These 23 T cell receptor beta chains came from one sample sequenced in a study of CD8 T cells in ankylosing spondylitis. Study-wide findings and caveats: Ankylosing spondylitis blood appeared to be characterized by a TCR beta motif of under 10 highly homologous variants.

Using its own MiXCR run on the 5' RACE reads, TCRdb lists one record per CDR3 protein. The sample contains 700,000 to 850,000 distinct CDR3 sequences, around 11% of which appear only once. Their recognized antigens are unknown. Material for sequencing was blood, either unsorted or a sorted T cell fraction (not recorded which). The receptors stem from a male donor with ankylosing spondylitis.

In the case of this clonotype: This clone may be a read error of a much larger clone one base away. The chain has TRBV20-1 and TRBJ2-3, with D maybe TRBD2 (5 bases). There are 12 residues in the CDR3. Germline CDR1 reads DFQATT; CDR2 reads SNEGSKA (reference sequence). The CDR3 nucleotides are TGCAGTGCTAGAGGGGAGCTAGATACGCAGTCTTTT. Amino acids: CSARGELDTQSF.

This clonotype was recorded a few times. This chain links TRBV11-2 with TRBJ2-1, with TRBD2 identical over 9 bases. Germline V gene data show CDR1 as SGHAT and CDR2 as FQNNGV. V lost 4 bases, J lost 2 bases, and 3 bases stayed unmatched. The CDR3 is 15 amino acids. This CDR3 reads CASSSLAGPYNEQFF. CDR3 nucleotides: TGTGCCAGCAGCTCACTAGCGGGCCCCTACAATGAGCAGTTCTTC.

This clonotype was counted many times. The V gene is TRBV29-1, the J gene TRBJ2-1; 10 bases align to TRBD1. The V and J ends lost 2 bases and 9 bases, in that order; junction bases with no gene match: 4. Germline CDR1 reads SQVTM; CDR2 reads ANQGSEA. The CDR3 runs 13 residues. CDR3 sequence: CSVERTGGGEQFF. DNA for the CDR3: TGCAGCGTTGAAAGGACAGGGGGTGGTGAGCAGTTCTTC.

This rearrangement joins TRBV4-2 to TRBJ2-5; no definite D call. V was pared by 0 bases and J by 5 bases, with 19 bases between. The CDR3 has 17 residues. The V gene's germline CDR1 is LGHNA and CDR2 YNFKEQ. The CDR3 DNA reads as TGTGCCAGCAGCCAAGATCTGTCTCGGCCTGTAGGGGAGACCCAGTACTTC. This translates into CASSQDLSRPVGETQYF.

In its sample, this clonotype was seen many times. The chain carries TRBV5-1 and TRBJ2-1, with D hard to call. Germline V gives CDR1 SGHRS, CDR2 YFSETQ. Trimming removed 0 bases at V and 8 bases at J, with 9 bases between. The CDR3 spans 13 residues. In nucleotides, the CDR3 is TGCGCCAGCAGCTTGGTAGGTTTGGATGAGCAGTTCTTC. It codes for CASSLVGLDEQFF. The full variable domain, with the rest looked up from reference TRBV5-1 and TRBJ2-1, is KAGVTQTPRYLIKTRGQQVTLSCSPISGHRSVSWYQQTPGQGLQFLFEYFSETQRNKGNFPGRFSGRQFSNSRSEMNVSTLELGDSALYLCASSLVGLDEQFFGPGTRLTVL.

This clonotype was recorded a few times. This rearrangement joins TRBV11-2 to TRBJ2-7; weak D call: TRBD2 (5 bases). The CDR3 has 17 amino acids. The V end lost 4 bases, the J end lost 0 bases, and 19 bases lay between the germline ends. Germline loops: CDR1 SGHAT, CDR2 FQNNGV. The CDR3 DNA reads TGTGCCAGCAGCTATAATGGATTGGACTCATACTCCTACGAGCAGTACTTC. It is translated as CASSYNGLDSYSYEQYF.

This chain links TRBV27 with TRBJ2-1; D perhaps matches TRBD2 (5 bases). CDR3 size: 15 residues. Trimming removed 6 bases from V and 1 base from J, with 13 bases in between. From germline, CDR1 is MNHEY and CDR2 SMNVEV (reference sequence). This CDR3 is CASRSLGVSYNEQFF. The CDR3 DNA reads TGTGCCAGCAGGAGTCTCGGGGTATCCTACAATGAGCAGTTCTTC.

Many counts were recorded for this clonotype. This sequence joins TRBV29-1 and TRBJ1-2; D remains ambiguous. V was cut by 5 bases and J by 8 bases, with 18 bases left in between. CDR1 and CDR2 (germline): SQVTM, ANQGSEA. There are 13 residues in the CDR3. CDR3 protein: CSVKPTDSQGYTF. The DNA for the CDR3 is TGCAGCGTTAAGCCGACGGACTCTCAGGGCTACACCTTC.

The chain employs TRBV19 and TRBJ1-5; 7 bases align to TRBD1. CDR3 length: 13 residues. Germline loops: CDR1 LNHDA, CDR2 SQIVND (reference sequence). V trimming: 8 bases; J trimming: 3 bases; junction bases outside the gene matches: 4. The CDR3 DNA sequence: TGTGCCAGTCGAGACAGGGACAATCAGCCCCAGCATTTT. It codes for CASRDRDNQPQHF.

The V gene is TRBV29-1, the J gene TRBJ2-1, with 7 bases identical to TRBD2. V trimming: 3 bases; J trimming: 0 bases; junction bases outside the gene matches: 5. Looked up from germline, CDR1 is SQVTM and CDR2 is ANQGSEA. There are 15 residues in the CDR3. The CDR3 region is CSVEGRATSYNEQFF. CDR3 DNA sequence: TGCAGCGTTGAGGGGAGGGCGACCTCCTACAATGAGCAGTTCTTC.

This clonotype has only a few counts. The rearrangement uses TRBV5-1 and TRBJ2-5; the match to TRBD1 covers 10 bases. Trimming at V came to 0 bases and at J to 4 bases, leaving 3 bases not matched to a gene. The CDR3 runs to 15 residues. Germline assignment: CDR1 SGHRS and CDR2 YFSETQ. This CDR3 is CASSLGTGGTETQYF. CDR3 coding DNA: TGCGCCAGCAGCTTGGGGACAGGGGGGACAGAGACCCAGTACTTC.

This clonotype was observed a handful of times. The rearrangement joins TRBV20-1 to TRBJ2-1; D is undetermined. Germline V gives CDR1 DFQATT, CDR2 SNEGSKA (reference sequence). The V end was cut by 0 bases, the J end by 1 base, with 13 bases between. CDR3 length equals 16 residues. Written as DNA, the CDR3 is TGCAGTGCTAGAGATCGAAGCCACGGATCCTACAATGAGCAGTTCTTC. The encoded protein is CSARDRSHGSYNEQFF.

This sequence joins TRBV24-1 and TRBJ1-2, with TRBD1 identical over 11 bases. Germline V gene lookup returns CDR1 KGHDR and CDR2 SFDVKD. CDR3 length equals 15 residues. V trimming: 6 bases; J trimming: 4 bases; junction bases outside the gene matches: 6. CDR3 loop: CATSTSGQGAYGYTF. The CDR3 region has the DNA TGTGCCACCAGTACTTCTGGACAGGGGGCCTATGGCTACACCTTC.

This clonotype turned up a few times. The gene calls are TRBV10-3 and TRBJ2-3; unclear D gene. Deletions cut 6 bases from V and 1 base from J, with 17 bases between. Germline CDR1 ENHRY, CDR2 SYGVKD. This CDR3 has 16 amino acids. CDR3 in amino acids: CAIRPGHGVGTDTQYF. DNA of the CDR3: TGTGCCATCAGACCCGGTCACGGCGTGGGCACAGATACGCAGTATTTT.

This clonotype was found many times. Here the CDR3 DNA reads TGTGCCAGCAGCCCTAGTGGACTAGCGGTCTACGAGCAGTACTTC. As protein: CASSPSGLAVYEQYF. The chain links TRBV7-2 to TRBJ2-7, with TRBD2 matching over 10 bases. V lost 5 bases, J lost 3 bases, and 7 bases stayed unmatched. CDR3 length equals 15 residues. Germline assignment: CDR1 SGHTA and CDR2 FQGNSA.

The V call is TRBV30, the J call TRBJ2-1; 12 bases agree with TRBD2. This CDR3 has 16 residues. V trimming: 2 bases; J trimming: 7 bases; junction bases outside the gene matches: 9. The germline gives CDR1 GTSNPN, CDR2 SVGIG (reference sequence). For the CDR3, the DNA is TGTGCCTGGAGTCGACTAGCGGGAGAGGGTGGGAATGAGCAGTTCTTC. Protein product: CAWSRLAGEGGNEQFF.

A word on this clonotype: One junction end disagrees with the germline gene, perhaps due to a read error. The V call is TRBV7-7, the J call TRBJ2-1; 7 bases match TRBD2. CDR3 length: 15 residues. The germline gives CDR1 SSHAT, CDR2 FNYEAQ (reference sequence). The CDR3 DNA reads TGTGCTAGCAGCTTAATGGGCGGGAGTCAGTATGAGCAGTTCTTC. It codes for CASSLMGGSQYEQFF.

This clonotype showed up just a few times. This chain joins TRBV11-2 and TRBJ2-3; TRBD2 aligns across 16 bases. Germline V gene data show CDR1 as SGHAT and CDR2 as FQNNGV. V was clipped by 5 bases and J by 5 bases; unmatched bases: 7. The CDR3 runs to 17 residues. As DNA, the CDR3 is TGTGCCAGCAGCCCCGGGACTAGCGGGGGGGCCGTAGATACGCAGTATTTT. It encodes CASSPGTSGGAVDTQYF.

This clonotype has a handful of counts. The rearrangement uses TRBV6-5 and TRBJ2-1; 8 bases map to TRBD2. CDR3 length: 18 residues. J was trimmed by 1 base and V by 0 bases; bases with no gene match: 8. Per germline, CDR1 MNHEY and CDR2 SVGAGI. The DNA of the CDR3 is TGTGCCAGCAGTTACTCGACGGGAGGGCCTCGGTCCTACAATGAGCAGTTCTTC. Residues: CASSYSTGGPRSYNEQFF.

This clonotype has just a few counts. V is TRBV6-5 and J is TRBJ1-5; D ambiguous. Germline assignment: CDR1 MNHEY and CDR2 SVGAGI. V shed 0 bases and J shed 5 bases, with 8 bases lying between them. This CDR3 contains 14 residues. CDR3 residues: CASSYSPDYQPQHF. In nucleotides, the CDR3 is TGTGCCAGCAGTTACTCTCCAGACTATCAGCCCCAGCATTTT.

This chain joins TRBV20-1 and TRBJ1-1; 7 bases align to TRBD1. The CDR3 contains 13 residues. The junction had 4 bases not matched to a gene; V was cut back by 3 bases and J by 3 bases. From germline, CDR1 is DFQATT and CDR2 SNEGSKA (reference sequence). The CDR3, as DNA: TGCAGTGCTAGGAGGGGGCGGGACACTGAAGCTTTCTTT. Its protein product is CSARRGRDTEAFF.

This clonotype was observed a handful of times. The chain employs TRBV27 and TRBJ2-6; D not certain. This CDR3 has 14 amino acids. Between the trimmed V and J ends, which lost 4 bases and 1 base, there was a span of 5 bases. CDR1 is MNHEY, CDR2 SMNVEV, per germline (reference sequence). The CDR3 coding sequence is TGTGCCAGCAGTTCTATTTCTGGGGCCAACGTCCTGACTTTC. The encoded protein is CASSSISGANVLTF. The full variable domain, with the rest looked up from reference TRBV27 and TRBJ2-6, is EAQVTQNPRYLITVTGKKLTVTCSQNMNHEYMSWYRQDPGLGLRQIYYSMNVEVTDKGDVPEGYKVSRKEKRNFPLILESPSPNQTSLYFCASSSISGANVLTFGAGSRLTVL.

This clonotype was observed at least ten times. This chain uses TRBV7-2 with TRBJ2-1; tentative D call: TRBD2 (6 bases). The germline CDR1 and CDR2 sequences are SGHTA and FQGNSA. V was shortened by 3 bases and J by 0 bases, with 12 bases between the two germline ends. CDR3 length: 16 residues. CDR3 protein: CASSFRGLSSYNEQFF. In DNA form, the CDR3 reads TGTGCCAGCAGCTTCCGGGGACTTAGCTCCTACAATGAGCAGTTCTTC.